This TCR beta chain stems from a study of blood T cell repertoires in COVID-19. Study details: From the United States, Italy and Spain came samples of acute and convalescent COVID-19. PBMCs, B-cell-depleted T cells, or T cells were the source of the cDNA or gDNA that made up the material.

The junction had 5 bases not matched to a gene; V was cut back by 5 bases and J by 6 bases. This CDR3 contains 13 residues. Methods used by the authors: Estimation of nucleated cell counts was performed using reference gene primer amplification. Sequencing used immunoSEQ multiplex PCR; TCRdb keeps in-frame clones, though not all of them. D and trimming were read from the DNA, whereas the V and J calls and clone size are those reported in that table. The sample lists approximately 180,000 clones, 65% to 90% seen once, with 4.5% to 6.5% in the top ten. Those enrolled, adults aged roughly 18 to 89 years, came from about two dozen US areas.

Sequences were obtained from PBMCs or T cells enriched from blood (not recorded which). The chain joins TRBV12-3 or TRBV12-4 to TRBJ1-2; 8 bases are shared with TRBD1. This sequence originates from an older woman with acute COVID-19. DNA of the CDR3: TGTGCCAGCAGTCGACAGGGGATTGATGGCTACACCTTC. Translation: CASSRQGIDGYTF.